This T cell receptor (beta chain) was identified in a study of cytomegalovirus exposure and HLA in healthy donors. Findings and caveats of the study: Analysis performed later found more than 15,000 TCR beta sequences associated with HLA alleles at 0.05 false discovery rate. Data from an earlier analysis indicated that most TCR beta V segments were productive either about 87% or about 30% of the time.

Details on this clone: Antigen specificity is unknown.

Nominally healthy donors provided the samples, though records likely missed some immune exposures. The PCR employed 60 Vbeta primers together with 13 Jbeta primers. The table came from immunoSEQ multiplex PCR; TCRdb's copy has only in-frame clones and leaves some out. The sample shows 120,000 to 150,000 clones, about 78% of them seen only once. The sequencing sample was made of PBMCs. The clonotype was recovered from a man aged 35-49 years in good health and CMV-seropositive.

The CDR3: CASSRTGAMNTEAFF. The CDR3 region has the DNA TGTGCCAGCTCGCGAACTGGGGCCATGAACACTGAAGCTTTCTTT. The chain recombines TRBV18 with TRBJ1-1, with D tentatively TRBD1 (5 bases). The length of the CDR3 is 15 residues. V shed 6 bases and J shed 0 bases, with 14 bases lying between them. Germline V gives CDR1 KGHSH, CDR2 LQKENI.